What follows is one T cell receptor beta chain and its context. The sample is drawn from a study of blood T cell repertoires in COVID-19. Study-level background: The samples span acute and convalescent COVID-19 from the United States, Italy and Spain. Nucleic acid was either cDNA or gDNA, and it came from T cells, B-cell-depleted T cells, or PBMCs.

In the original analysis: The assay estimated nucleated cells by amplifying reference gene primers. Data came from immunoSEQ multiplex PCR; TCRdb stores just in-frame clones and leaves some out. That table gives V, J and clone size, and the DNA gave D and trimming. The sample includes roughly 120,000 clones, about 90% of them seen just once. With 6 bases clipped from V and 7 bases from J, the junction kept 6 bases outside the gene matches. The germline CDR1 and CDR2 sequences are SGHVS and FQNEAQ. This CDR3 contains 15 residues. V and J are TRBV7-8 and TRBJ2-3; 14 positions match TRBD2. The sequence was obtained from a woman aged 50 to 60 with active or convalescent COVID-19. The specimen sequenced was peripheral blood. The CDR3 DNA reads TGTGCCAGCAGTCCCGGACTAGCGGGAGGAAATACGCAGTATTTT. Translation gives CASSPGLAGGNTQYF.